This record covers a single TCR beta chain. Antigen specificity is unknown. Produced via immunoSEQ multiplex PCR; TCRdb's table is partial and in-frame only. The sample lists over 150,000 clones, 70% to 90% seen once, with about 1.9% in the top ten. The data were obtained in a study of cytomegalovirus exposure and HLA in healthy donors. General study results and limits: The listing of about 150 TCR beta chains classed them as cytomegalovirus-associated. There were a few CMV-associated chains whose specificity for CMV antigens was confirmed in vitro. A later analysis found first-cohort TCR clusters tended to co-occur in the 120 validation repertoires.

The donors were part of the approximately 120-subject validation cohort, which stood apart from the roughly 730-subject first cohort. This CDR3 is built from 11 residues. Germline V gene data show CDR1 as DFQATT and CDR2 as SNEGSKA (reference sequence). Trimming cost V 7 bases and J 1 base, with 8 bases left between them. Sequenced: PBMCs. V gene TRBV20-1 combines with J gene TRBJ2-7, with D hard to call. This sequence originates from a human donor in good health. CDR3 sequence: CSVQTSYEQYF. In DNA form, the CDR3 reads TGCAGTGTGCAGACTTCCTACGAGCAGTACTTC.